The clone carrying this TCR beta chain was picked up a small number of times. Its antigen is as yet unknown. Here immunoSEQ multiplex PCR was the method, and the copy in TCRdb shows in-frame clones only, minus some. The repertoire holds roughly 42,000 clones, with 63% as singletons. The sample originates from a study of radiotherapy plus CTLA-4 blockade in lung cancer. Whole-study context: With 31% of patients having disease control, objective responses were seen in about 18%.

CDR1 and CDR2 from the germline V gene are GTSNPN and SVGIG (reference sequence). Deletions cut 1 base from V and 6 bases from J, with 15 bases between. This CDR3 is built from 14 residues. General observations from the study: Blood TCR clones of tumor origin expanded after radiotherapy plus ipilimumab. The best prediction of response reportedly came from early blood T cell clone dynamics, with interferon-beta.

This clonotype was obtained from a human donor with non-small cell lung cancer who had a partial response to radiotherapy plus ipilimumab. J is TRBJ1-1 and V is TRBV30; no definite D call. Sequencing was performed on peripheral blood, taken from a patient treated with radiotherapy plus ipilimumab. The chain's CDR3 is CAWSALRGNAEAFF. The CDR3 nucleotides read TGTGCCTGGAGTGCGCTCAGAGGAAACGCTGAAGCTTTCTTT.